Below, one TCR beta chain is given with its context. The antigen is unknown. The junction does not match germline at one end; this may be a read error. The record originates from a study of tumor-infiltrating lymphocytes in primary liver carcinoma. Total RNA and DNA came together from around 20-30 mg of bulk tissue without cell sorting. Researchers generated TCR beta cDNA from around 510 ng of total RNA, relying on a constant-region primer. TCR beta libraries came from three nested multiplex PCR rounds using slightly modified ARM-PCR. TRBV1-TRBV30 forward primers paired with a C-beta reverse primer drove the first two PCR rounds, around 9 cycles each. TCRdb re-analysed the multiplex PCR reads in MiXCR, keeping a single row per CDR3 protein. The sample includes some 32,000 distinct CDR3 sequences, approximately 80% of them seen just once. General observations from the study: The 250 largest clones made up significantly more of tumor than blood repertoires (p = 0.039).

CDR3 size: 12 residues. Germline V lookup: CDR1 SGHRS, CDR2 YFSETQ. The receptor's source is a man in his forties or fifties with primary liver carcinoma and hepatitis B virus infection. Sequencing was carried out using liver tumor tissue from sampling region 5. Subset in this sample: tumor region T5, tumor centre. V and J are TRBV5-1 and TRBJ2-7; the D gene could be TRBD1 or TRBD2 (5 bases each). The CDR3 sequence: CARSLTGHEQYF. The CDR3 DNA reads as TGCGCCAGAAGCTTGACGGGGCACGAGCAGTACTTC.